The next 5 T cell receptor beta chains were all read from a single sample in a study of CD8+CD57+ T cells in acquired aplastic anemia. Before being chosen for sequencing, patients had shown CD8+CD57+ cell expansion by flow cytometry. Profiles of TCR beta VDJ and CDR3 were generated from a genomic DNA template. A single record per CDR3 protein comes from TCRdb applying MiXCR to the reads. The sample consists of approximately 80,000 distinct CDR3 sequences, roughly 72% of them appearing once. Specimen: sorted CD4+, CD8+, or CD8+CD57+ T cells (not recorded which) from PBMCs. Receptors were obtained from a human donor with aplastic anemia.

V is TRBV7-9 and J is TRBJ1-5; D gene uncertain. V was pared by 6 bases and J by 2 bases, with 5 bases between. The CDR3 is 12 residues long. Germline lookup yields CDR1 SEHNR and CDR2 FQNEAQ (reference sequence). The CDR3: CASRVGNQPQHF. The DNA for the CDR3 is TGTGCCAGCAGGGTAGGCAATCAGCCCCAGCATTTT.

This clonotype was detected many times. The V call is TRBV7-9, the J call TRBJ2-7, with D hard to call. Germline assignment: CDR1 SEHNR and CDR2 FQNEAQ (reference sequence). The CDR3 sequence is 13 residues long. V was trimmed by 5 bases and J by 4 bases, leaving 12 bases between them. The CDR3 DNA follows: TGTGCCAGCAGCCCCGAAAGCAGTTACGAGCAGTACTTC. Protein: CASSPESSYEQYF.

The chain has TRBV10-1 and TRBJ2-1, with D unresolved. Deletions cut 11 bases from V and 4 bases from J, with 12 bases between. Germline V gene data show CDR1 as WNHNN and CDR2 as SYGVQD (reference sequence). The CDR3 extends over 12 amino acids. The CDR3 bases are TGCGCCTCCCGGCCCCGGTACAATGAGCAGTTCTTC. Translating gives CASRPRYNEQFF.

V usage is TRBV4-3 and J usage is TRBJ1-1, with D perhaps TRBD1 (5 bases). Per germline, CDR1 LGHNA and CDR2 YSLEER. V was pared by 0 bases and J by 6 bases, with 11 bases between. The CDR3 consists of 14 residues. CDR3 amino acids: CASSQDPQGAEAFF. The DNA for the CDR3 is TGCGCCAGCAGCCAAGATCCGCAGGGCGCTGAAGCTTTCTTT.

This chain uses TRBV10-1 with TRBJ1-2; no clear D gene. Germline assignment: CDR1 WNHNN and CDR2 SYGVQD (reference sequence). V gave up 8 bases and J gave up 6 bases, with 13 bases separating them. The CDR3 loop spans 12 amino acids. The CDR3 spells CASVAGWDGYTF. CDR3 coding DNA: TGCGCCAGCGTGGCGGGCTGGGATGGCTACACCTTC.